This TCR beta chain was sequenced in a study of regulatory T cells in long-lasting Graves disease. Study background: Persistence in Graves' disease denoted antithyroid drug use beyond 5 years alongside positive TSH receptor antibodies.

This clonotype has just one count. Sequencing libraries for TCR beta were prepared with iRepertoire HTBI primers and Arm-PCR of CDR3 regions. TCRdb itself ran the multiplex PCR reads through MiXCR, one entry per CDR3 protein. The data hold about 420,000 distinct CDR3 sequences, with 23% observed a single time. Time point specified: persistent/refractory GD, antithyroid drugs over 5 years with positive TRAb. TCR sequences were obtained from RNA taken from PBMCs. V shed 2 bases and J shed 4 bases, with 15 bases lying between them. This CDR3 contains 16 residues. Germline V gene sequence: CDR1 KGHSH, CDR2 LQKENI.

The sequence was obtained from a female donor with Graves disease. J is TRBJ2-1 and V is TRBV18, with D perhaps matching TRBD2 (6 bases). The sample in question was peripheral blood mononuclear cells (PBMCs), obtained when the disease was refractory, from a patient treated with antithyroid drugs. The CDR3 protein is CASSPTGSGTYNEQFF. The CDR3 DNA reads as TGTGCCAGCTCACCAACGGGCTCAGGGACTTACAATGAGCAGTTCTTC.